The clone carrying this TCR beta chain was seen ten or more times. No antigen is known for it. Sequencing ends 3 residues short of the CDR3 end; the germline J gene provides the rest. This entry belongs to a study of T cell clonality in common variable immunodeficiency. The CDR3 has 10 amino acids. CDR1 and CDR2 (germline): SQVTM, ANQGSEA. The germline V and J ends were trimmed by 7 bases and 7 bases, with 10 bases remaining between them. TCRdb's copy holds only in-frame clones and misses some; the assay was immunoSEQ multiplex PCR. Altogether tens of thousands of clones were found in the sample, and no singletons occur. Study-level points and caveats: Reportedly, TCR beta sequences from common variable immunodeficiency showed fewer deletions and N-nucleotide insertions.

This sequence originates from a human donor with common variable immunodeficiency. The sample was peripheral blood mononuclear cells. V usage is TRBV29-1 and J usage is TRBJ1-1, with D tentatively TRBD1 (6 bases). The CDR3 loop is CSAKDSEAFF. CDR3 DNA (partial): TGCAGCGCCAAGGACAGTGAA.